Listed below are T cell receptor beta chains from one sample, sequenced in a study of blood T cell repertoires in COVID-19. The repertoire was sequenced with immunoSEQ multiplex PCR; TCRdb's copy has only in-frame clones and lacks some. Of hundreds of thousands of clones detected, around nine tenths appear once; the ten largest clones hold approximately 1.3%. The sequencing sample was made of PBMCs or T cells enriched from blood (not recorded which). The receptors derive from a woman younger than 35 who had been exposed to COVID-19. The conserved cysteine and the conserved F or W are not part of the CDR3 here.

cdr3_aa	j_call	v_call
ASSPGKGGYEQY	TRBJ2-7	TRBV27
ASSRTVLENSPLH	TRBJ1-6	TRBV10-2
ASSSGRTSSYEQY	TRBJ2-7	TRBV5-1
ASSYFTGTRNYEQY	TRBJ2-7	TRBV6-2/TRBV6-3
ASSFAGLQPQH	TRBJ1-5	TRBV28
ASSQSGGSDQPQH	TRBJ1-5	TRBV18
ASSLGAGGNYGYT	TRBJ1-2	TRBV7-6
ASSLVAGDYNEQF	TRBJ2-1	TRBV5-1
ASSTPGQVGTTGTEAF	TRBJ1-1	TRBV5-1
ASKKLAGVGAKNIQY	TRBJ2-4	TRBV2
ASSFRTGGPDTQY	TRBJ2-3	TRBV7-2
ASSSGEAYNEQF	TRBJ2-1	TRBV5-1
ASSFGDNIAGELF	TRBJ2-2	TRBV5-8
ASSITGVRGSSNQPQH	TRBJ1-5	TRBV19
ASSLPGLAGVADTQY	TRBJ2-3	TRBV5-4
ASSQSGGFYGYT	TRBJ1-2	TRBV4-2
ATSQAKREYPHEQF	TRBJ2-1	TRBV28
AISDLAGEGNEQF	TRBJ2-1	TRBV10-3